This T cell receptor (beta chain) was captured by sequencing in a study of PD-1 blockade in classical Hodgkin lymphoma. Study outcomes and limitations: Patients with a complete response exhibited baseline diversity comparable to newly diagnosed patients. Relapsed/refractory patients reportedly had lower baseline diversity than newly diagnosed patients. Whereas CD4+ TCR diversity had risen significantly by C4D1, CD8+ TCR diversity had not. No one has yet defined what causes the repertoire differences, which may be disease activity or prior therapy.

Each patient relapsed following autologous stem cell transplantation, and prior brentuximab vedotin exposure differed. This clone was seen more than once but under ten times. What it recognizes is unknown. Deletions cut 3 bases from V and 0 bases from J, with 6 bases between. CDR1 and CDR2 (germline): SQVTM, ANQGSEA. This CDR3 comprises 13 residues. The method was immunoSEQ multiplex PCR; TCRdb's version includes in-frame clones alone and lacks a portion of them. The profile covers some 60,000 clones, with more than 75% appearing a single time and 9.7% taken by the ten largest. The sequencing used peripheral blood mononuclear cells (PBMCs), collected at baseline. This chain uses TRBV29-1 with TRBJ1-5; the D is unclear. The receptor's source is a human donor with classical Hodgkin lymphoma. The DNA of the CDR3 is TGCAGCGTTGAGGAGAATAGCAATCAGCCCCAGCATTTT. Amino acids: CSVEENSNQPQHF.